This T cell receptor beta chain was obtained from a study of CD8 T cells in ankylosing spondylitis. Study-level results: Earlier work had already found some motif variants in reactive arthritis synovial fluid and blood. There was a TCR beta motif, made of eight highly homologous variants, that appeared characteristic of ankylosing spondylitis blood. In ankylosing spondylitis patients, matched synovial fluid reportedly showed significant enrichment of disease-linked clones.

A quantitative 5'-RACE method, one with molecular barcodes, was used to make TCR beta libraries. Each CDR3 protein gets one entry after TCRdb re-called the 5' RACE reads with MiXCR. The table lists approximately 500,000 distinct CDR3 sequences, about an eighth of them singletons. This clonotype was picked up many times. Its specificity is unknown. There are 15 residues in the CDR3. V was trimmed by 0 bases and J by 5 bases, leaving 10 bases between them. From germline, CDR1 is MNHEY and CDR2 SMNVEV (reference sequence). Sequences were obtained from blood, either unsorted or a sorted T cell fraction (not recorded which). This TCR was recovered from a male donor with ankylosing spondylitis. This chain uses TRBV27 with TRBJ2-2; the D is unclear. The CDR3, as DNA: TGTGCCAGCAGTTTATCCCGGGCTGGAACCGGGGAGCTGTTTTTT. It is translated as CASSLSRAGTGELFF.